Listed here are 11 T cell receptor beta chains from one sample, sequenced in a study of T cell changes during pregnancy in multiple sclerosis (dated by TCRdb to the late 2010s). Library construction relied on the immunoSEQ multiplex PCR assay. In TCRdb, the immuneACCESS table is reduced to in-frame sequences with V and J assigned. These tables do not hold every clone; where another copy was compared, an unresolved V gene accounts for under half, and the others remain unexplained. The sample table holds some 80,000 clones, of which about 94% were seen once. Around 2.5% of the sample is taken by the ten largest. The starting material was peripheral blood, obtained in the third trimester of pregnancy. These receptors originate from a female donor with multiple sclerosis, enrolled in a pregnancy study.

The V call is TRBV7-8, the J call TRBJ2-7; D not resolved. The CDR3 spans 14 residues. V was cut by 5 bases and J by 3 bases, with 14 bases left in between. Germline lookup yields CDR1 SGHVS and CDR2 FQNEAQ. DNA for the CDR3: TGTGCCAGCAGCCCGCCGGAAACGGGCTACGAGCAGTACTTC. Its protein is CASSPPETGYEQYF.

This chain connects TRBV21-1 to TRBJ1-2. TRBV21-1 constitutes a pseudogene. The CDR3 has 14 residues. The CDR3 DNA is TGTGCCAGCAGCAACTTTCCTCCTTCTAACGGCTACACCTTC. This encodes CASSNFPPSNGYTF.

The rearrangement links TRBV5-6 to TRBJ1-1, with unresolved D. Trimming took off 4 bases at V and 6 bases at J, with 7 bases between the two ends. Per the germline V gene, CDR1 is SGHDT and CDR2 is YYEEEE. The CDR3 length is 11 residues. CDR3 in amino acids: CASSLGAEAFF. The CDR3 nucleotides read TGTGCCAGCAGCCTCGGGGCTGAAGCTTTCTTT.

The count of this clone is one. CDR3 amino acids: CASSPDRGSYEQYF. CDR3 in DNA: TGTGCCAGCTCACCGGACAGGGGGTCCTACGAGCAGTACTTC. This rearrangement joins TRBV18 to TRBJ2-7; 10 bases are shared with TRBD1. CDR1 is KGHSH and CDR2 is LQKENI in the germline V gene. J was trimmed by 1 base and V by 3 bases; bases with no gene match: 0. CDR3 size: 14 residues.

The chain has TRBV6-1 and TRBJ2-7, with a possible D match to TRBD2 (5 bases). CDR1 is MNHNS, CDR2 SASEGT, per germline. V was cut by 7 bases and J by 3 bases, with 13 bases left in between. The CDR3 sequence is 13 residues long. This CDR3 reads CASNESGFYEQYF. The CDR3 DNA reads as TGTGCCAGCAACGAATCGGGGTTCTACGAGCAGTACTTC.

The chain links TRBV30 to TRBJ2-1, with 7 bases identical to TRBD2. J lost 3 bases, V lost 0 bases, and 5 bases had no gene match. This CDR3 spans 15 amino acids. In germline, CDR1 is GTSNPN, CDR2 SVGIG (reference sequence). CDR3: CAWSVAAGSYNEQFF. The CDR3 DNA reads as TGTGCCTGGAGTGTGGCAGCGGGGAGCTACAATGAGCAGTTCTTC.

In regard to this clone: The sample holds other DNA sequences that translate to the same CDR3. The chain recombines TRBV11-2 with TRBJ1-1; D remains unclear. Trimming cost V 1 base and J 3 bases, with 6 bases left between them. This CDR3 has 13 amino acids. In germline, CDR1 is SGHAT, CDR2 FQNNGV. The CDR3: CASSLGGDTEAFF. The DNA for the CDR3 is TGTGCCAGCAGCTTAGGCGGGGACACTGAAGCTTTCTTT.

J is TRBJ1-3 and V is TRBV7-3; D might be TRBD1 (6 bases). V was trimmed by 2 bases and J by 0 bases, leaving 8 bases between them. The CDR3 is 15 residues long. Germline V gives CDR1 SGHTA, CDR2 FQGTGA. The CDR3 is CASSLGQPSGNTIYF. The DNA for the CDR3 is TGTGCCAGCAGCTTAGGACAGCCCTCTGGAAACACCATATATTTT.

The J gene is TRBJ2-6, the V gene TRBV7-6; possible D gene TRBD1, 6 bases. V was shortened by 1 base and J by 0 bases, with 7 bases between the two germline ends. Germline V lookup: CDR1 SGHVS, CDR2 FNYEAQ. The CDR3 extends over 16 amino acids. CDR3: CASSLGGGSGANVLTF. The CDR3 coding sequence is TGTGCCAGCAGCTTAGGAGGGGGCTCTGGGGCCAACGTCCTGACTTTC.

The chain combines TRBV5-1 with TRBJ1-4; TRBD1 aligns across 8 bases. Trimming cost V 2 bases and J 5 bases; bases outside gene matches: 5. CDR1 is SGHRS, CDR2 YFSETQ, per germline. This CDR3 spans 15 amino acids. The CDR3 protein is CASSLMGQENEKLFF. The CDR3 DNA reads TGCGCCAGCAGCTTAATGGGACAGGAAAATGAAAAACTGTTTTTT. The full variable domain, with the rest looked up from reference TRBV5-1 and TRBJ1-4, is KAGVTQTPRYLIKTRGQQVTLSCSPISGHRSVSWYQQTPGQGLQFLFEYFSETQRNKGNFPGRFSGRQFSNSRSEMNVSTLELGDSALYLCASSLMGQENEKLFFGSGTQLSVL.

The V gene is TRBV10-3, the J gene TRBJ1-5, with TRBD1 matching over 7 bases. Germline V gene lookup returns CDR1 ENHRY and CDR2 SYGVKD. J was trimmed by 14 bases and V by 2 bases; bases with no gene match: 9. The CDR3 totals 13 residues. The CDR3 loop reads CAISETMTGSKHF. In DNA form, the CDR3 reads TGTGCCATCAGTGAGACGATGACAGGGTCTAAGCATTTT.